This T cell receptor (beta chain) was obtained from a study of PD-L1 blockade in urothelial cancer. Study-wide context: Median T cell yield per blood sample was about 150,000 cells.

CDR3 length: 12 amino acids. V was trimmed by 7 bases and J by 4 bases, leaving 8 bases between them. The V gene's germline CDR1 is MDHEN and CDR2 SYDVKM. Assay used: immunoSEQ multiplex PCR; TCRdb lists only in-frame clones, some missing. Of more than 55,000 clones detected, about 86% appear once; the ten largest clones hold 2.9%. Sampling of each patient yielded between 1 and 8 specimens, collected pretreatment and on-treatment. Sequencing was performed on PBMCs, taken around atezolizumab (anti-PD-L1) treatment. The chain recombines TRBV28 with TRBJ1-5; D remains unclear. The TCR sequence derives from a man in his fifties or sixties with urothelial cancer. DNA for the CDR3: TGTGCCAGCACCCTCCCTAATCAGCCCCAGCATTTT. This codes for CASTLPNQPQHF.